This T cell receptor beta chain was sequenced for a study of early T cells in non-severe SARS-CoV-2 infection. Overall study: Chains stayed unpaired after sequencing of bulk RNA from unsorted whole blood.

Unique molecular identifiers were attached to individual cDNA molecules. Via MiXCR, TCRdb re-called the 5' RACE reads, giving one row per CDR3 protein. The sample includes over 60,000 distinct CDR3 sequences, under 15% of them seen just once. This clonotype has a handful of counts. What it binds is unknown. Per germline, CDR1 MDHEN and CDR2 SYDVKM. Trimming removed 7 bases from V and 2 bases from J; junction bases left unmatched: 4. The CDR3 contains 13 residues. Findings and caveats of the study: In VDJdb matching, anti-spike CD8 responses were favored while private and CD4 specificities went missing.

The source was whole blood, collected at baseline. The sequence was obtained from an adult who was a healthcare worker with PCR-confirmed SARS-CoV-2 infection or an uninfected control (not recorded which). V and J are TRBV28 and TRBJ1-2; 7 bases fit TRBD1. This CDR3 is CASTLDRNYGYTF. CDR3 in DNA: TGTGCCAGCACCCTGGACAGGAACTATGGCTACACCTTC.